A single sample gave rise to the 21 T cell receptor beta chains below, sequenced in a study of identifying expanded T cells in peripheral blood. Method: immunoSEQ multiplex PCR; TCRdb's copy keeps in-frame clones and lacks some. The profile shows 70,000 to 100,000 clones, approximately 91% of them singletons. Sequenced: blood. The receptors were sampled from a person between 18 and 70 years old in good health.

With regard to this clone: The junction departs from germline at one end; a sequencing error may be responsible. The chain is built from TRBV30 and TRBJ1-4; 8 bases agree with TRBD1. The CDR3 is made up of 11 amino acids. The V gene's germline CDR1 is GTSNPN and CDR2 SVGIG (reference sequence). The CDR3, as DNA: TGTGCCTGGAGCCCCGGGACAGGTCTTGTTTTT. It specifies CAWSPGTGLVF.

The count of this clone is one. The J gene is TRBJ2-2, the V gene TRBV6-6, with D possibly matching TRBD2 (5 bases). Trimming removed 5 bases from V and 5 bases from J, with 18 bases in between. The CDR3 length is 16 residues. Germline CDR1 MNHNY, CDR2 SVGAGI (reference sequence). The CDR3 coding sequence is TGTGCCAGCAGTCCCTTTTCGGGAAGTGGGACCGGGGAGCTGTTTTTT. Translating gives CASSPFSGSGTGELFF.

CDR3 loop: CASSYPSAGNEQFF. CDR3 coding DNA: TGTGCCAGCAGTTACCCTTCGGCTGGCAATGAGCAGTTCTTC. The chain carries TRBV6-5 and TRBJ2-1; no clear D. This CDR3 contains 14 residues. Germline V lookup: CDR1 MNHEY, CDR2 SVGAGI. Trimming removed 2 bases from V and 6 bases from J, with 11 bases in between.

V is TRBV19 and J is TRBJ1-2; D uncertain. In germline, CDR1 is LNHDA, CDR2 SQIVND (reference sequence). V was cut by 3 bases and J by 4 bases, with 9 bases left in between. The CDR3 covers 13 residues. CDR3 bases: TGTGCCAGTAGTATGGACCAACTCTATGGCTACACCTTC. This sequence encodes CASSMDQLYGYTF.

The chain employs TRBV7-3 and TRBJ2-1, with 8 bases aligning to TRBD2. Trimming removed 3 bases from V and 6 bases from J; junction bases left unmatched: 7. Germline-derived CDR1 and CDR2 are SGHTA and FQGTGA. This CDR3 comprises 15 residues. The CDR3 DNA sequence: TGTGCCAGCAGCTTTATGGCGGGAGGAACCAATGAGCAGTTCTTC. Translating it yields CASSFMAGGTNEQFF. The full variable domain, in which reference TRBV7-3 and TRBJ2-1 provide the parts outside the CDR3, is GAGVSQTPSNKVTEKGKYVELRCDPISGHTALYWYRQSLGQGPEFLIYFQGTGAADDSGLPNDRFFAVRPEGSVSTLKIQRTERGDSAVYLCASSFMAGGTNEQFFGPGTRLTVL.

The chain combines TRBV19 with TRBJ2-1; no clear D. The CDR3 has 14 residues. Germline CDR1 is LNHDA and CDR2 is SQIVND (reference sequence). Trimming cost V 7 bases and J 4 bases, with 14 bases left between them. The DNA of the CDR3 is TGTGCCAGTACTCAGACCAGAGAGTACAATGAGCAGTTCTTC. This sequence encodes CASTQTREYNEQFF.

The chain couples TRBV19 to TRBJ1-4; D remains unclear. The V end was cut by 6 bases, the J end by 6 bases, with 17 bases between. CDR3 size: 15 residues. In germline, CDR1 is LNHDA, CDR2 SQIVND (reference sequence). The CDR3 DNA reads TGTGCCAGTAGCACCTCGTCCATTACGGATGAAAAACTGTTTTTT. Protein sequence: CASSTSSITDEKLFF.

CDR3 loop: CASSEASGGSETQYF. The DNA for the CDR3 is TGTGCCAGCAGTGAAGCTAGCGGGGGGTCGGAGACCCAGTACTTC. The rearrangement joins TRBV6-1 to TRBJ2-5; 10 positions match TRBD2. The germline V gene encodes CDR1 MNHNS and CDR2 SASEGT. The CDR3 covers 15 residues. With V trimmed by 0 bases and J by 5 bases, 3 bases remained unmatched.

The chain carries TRBV29-1 and TRBJ2-7, with 8 bases lining up with TRBD1. This CDR3 is 14 amino acids long. Germline-derived CDR1 and CDR2 are SQVTM and ANQGSEA. The junction had 7 bases not matched to a gene; V was cut back by 6 bases and J by 0 bases. CDR3 in DNA: TGCAGCGTCGCGACAGGGGTAAGCTCCTACGAGCAGTACTTC. It is translated as CSVATGVSSYEQYF.

The chain uses TRBV11-2 and TRBJ1-2; perhaps TRBD1 as D (6 bases). Trimming took off 5 bases at V and 2 bases at J, with 9 bases between the two ends. Germline-derived CDR1 and CDR2 are SGHAT and FQNNGV. The CDR3 is made up of 13 amino acids. CDR3: CASSPQGNYGYTF. CDR3 DNA: TGTGCCAGCAGCCCCCAGGGGAACTATGGCTACACCTTC.

V usage is TRBV5-4 and J usage is TRBJ2-3; TRBD2 agrees at 8 bases. V lost 7 bases to trimming and J lost 5 bases; unmatched junction nucleotides: 9. Germline V gives CDR1 SGHNT, CDR2 YYREEE (reference sequence). The CDR3 covers 14 residues. This CDR3 is CASLSGIWGDTQYF. The CDR3 DNA reads as TGTGCCAGCCTTAGCGGGATTTGGGGAGATACGCAGTATTTT.

The chain employs TRBV5-6 and TRBJ1-4; the D gene is possibly TRBD1 (5 bases). The CDR3 has 15 amino acids. Trimming removed 3 bases from V and 4 bases from J, with 13 bases in between. Looked up from germline, CDR1 is SGHDT and CDR2 is YYEEEE. The CDR3 here is CASSSNRGGNEKLFF. The CDR3 DNA is TGTGCCAGCAGCTCGAATAGGGGAGGTAATGAAAAACTGTTTTTT. Combining the CDR3 with reference TRBV5-6 and TRBJ1-4 gives the whole variable domain DAGVTQSPTHLIKTRGQQVTLRCSPKSGHDTVSWYQQALGQGPQFIFQYYEEEERQRGNFPDRFSGHQFPNYSSELNVNALLLGDSALYLCASSSNRGGNEKLFFGSGTQLSVL.

This sequence joins TRBV9 and TRBJ2-1; 7 positions agree with TRBD2. The ends lost 0 bases at V and 7 bases at J; junction bases unmatched: 13. The CDR3 extends over 17 amino acids. Looked up from germline, CDR1 is SGDLS and CDR2 is YYNGEE. The CDR3 region has the DNA TGTGCCAGCAGCGTAGATGGTTCGTCAGGGAGGGGTAATGAGCAGTTCTTC. Residues: CASSVDGSSGRGNEQFF.

The V gene is TRBV6-5, the J gene TRBJ2-6; D ambiguous. Germline V gives CDR1 MNHEY, CDR2 SVGAGI. V lost 2 bases to trimming and J lost 4 bases, with 3 bases between them. This CDR3 region has 13 residues. The CDR3 is CASSYTGANVLTF. CDR3 bases: TGTGCCAGCAGTTACACCGGGGCCAACGTCCTGACTTTC.

The V gene is TRBV5-4, the J gene TRBJ1-1, with no clear D. The CDR3 extends over 16 amino acids. The germline V gene encodes CDR1 SGHNT and CDR2 YYREEE (reference sequence). Trimming cost V 0 bases and J 0 bases, with 12 bases left between them. CDR3 nucleotide sequence: TGTGCCAGCAGCTTGGGGGCCATACGGATGAACACTGAAGCTTTCTTT. Translation: CASSLGAIRMNTEAFF.

The V and J genes are TRBV6-1 and TRBJ2-1, with 7 bases matching TRBD2. V was pared by 1 base and J by 5 bases, with 5 bases of the junction left unmatched. The CDR3 consists of 15 residues. The germline V gene encodes CDR1 MNHNS and CDR2 SASEGT. CDR3 protein: CASSEGGEGHNEQFF. As DNA, the CDR3 is TGTGCCAGCAGTGAAGGGGGGGAGGGCCACAATGAGCAGTTCTTC.

The count of this clone is one. The CDR3 coding sequence is TGTGCCAGCAGCGCAGGGACGACTTACGAGCAGTACTTC. This codes for CASSAGTTYEQYF. This chain uses TRBV6-1 with TRBJ2-7; the D call may be TRBD1 or TRBD2 (5 bases each). The germline V gene encodes CDR1 MNHNS and CDR2 SASEGT. V lost 6 bases, J lost 4 bases, and 13 bases lay in between. This CDR3 comprises 13 residues.

The chain is built from TRBV6-1 and TRBJ1-4; perhaps TRBD1 as D (5 bases). Trimming cost V 4 bases and J 11 bases, with 23 bases left between them. This CDR3 spans 16 amino acids. Germline CDR1 is MNHNS and CDR2 is SASEGT. DNA for the CDR3: TGTGCCAGCAGTGGAAGTGCCGGGACCGCGTCTGAGAAACTGTTTTTT. Translated, it gives CASSGSAGTASEKLFF.

The chain recombines TRBV7-9 with TRBJ1-5; D is undetermined. Germline CDR1 is SEHNR and CDR2 is FQNEAQ (reference sequence). Trimming left V 5 bases short and J 0 bases short, with 17 bases between. The CDR3 is 17 amino acids. CDR3 loop: CASSPGLPGGSNQPQHF. The CDR3 DNA reads TGTGCCAGCAGCCCAGGACTCCCAGGAGGTAGCAATCAGCCCCAGCATTTT.

This chain uses TRBV5-5 with TRBJ2-3; D ambiguous. The CDR3 runs 15 residues. Trimming stripped 4 bases from V and 2 bases from J, with 14 bases between. The germline V gene encodes CDR1 SGHKS and CDR2 YYEKEE (reference sequence). The CDR3 bases are TGTGCCAGCAGCCCAAGACACACTACCACAGATACGCAGTATTTT. This codes for CASSPRHTTTDTQYF.

The chain has TRBV6-1 and TRBJ2-1; 9 bases map to TRBD2. Germline V gene data show CDR1 as MNHNS and CDR2 as SASEGT. V shed 4 bases, J shed 5 bases, and the junction held 6 bases outside the gene matches. The CDR3 loop spans 15 amino acids. The CDR3 region is CASSGLAGENNEQFF. The CDR3 DNA reads TGTGCCAGCAGTGGCTTAGCGGGGGAAAACAATGAGCAGTTCTTC.